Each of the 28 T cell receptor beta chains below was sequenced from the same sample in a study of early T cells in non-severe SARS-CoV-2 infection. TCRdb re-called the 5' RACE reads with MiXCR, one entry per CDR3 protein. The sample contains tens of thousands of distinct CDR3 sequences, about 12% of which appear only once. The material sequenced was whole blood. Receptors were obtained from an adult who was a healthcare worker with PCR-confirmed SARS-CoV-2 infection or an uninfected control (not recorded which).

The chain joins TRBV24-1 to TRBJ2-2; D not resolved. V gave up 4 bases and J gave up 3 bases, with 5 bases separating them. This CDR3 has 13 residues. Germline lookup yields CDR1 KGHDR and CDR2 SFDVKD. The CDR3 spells CATSERYTGELFF. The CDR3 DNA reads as TGTGCCACCAGTGAGAGGTACACCGGGGAGCTGTTTTTT.

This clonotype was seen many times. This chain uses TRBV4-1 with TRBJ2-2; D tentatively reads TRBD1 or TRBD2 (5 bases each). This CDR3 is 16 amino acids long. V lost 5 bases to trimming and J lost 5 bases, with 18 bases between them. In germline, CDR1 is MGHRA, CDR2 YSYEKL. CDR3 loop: CASSVWGTPGTGELFF. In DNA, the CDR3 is TGCGCCAGCAGCGTGTGGGGGACCCCTGGGACCGGGGAGCTGTTTTTT.

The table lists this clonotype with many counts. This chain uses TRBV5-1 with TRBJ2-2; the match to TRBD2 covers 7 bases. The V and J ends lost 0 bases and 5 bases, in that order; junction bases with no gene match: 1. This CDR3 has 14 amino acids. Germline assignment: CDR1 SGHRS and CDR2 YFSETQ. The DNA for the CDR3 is TGCGCCAGCAGCTTGGACGGGGGGACCGGGGAGCTGTTTTTT. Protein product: CASSLDGGTGELFF.

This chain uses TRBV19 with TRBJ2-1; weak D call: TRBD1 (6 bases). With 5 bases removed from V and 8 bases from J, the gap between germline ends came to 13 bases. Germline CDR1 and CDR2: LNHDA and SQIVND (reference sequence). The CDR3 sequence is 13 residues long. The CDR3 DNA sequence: TGTGCCAGTAGTTTTACAGGGAGCGATGAGCAGTTCTTC. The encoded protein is CASSFTGSDEQFF.

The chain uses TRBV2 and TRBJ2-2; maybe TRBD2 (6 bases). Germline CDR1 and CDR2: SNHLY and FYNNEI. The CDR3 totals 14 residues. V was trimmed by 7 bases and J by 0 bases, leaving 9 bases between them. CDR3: CASTRTTNTGELFF. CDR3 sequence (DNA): TGTGCCAGCACCCGGACTACGAACACCGGGGAGCTGTTTTTT.

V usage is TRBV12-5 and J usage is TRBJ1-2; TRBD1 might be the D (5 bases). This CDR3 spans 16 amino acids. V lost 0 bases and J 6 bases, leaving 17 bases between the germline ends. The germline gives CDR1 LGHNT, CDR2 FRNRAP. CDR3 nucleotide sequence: TGTGCTAGTGGTTTGGTACTGTCTTCAGGGCGCCATGGCTACACCTTC. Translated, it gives CASGLVLSSGRHGYTF.

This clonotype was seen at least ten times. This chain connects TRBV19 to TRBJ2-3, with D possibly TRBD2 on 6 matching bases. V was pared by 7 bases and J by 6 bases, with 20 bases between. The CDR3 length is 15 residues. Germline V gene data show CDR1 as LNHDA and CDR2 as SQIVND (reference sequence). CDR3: CASIPNGGVGDTQYF. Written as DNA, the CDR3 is TGTGCCAGTATTCCAAATGGCGGGGTAGGGGATACGCAGTATTTT.

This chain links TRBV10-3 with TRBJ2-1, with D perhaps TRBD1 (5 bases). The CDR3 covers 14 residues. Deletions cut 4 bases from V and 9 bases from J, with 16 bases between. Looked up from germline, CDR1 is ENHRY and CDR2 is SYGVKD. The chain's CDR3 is CAISAGPLSAEQFF. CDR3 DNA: TGTGCCATCAGTGCAGGGCCCCTTTCCGCTGAGCAGTTCTTC.

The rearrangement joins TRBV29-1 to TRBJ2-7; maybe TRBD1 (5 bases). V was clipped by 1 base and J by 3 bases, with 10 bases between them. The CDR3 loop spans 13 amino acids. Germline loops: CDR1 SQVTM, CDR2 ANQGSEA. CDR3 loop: CSVEGGDSYEQYF. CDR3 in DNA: TGCAGCGTTGAAGGTGGTGACAGCTACGAGCAGTACTTC.

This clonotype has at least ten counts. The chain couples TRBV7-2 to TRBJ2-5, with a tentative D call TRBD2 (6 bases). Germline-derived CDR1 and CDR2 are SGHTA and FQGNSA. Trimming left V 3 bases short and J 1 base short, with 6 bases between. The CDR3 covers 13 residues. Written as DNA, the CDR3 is TGTGCCAGCAGCTTTAGCGGCCAAGAGACCCAGTACTTC. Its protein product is CASSFSGQETQYF.

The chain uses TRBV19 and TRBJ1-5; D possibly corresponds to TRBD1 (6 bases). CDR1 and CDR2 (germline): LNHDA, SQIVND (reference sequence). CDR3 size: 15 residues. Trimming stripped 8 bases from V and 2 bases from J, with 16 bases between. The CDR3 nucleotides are TGTGCCAGTCGAATACAGGGTCAGGGCAATCAGCCCCAGCATTTT. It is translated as CASRIQGQGNQPQHF.

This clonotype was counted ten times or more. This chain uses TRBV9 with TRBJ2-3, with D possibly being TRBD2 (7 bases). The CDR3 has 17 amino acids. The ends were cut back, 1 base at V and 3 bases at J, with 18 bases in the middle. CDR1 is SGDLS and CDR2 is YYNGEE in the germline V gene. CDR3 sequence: CASSVLGGPVRTDTQYF. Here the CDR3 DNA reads TGTGCCAGCAGCGTATTGGGGGGGCCAGTAAGGACAGATACGCAGTATTTT.

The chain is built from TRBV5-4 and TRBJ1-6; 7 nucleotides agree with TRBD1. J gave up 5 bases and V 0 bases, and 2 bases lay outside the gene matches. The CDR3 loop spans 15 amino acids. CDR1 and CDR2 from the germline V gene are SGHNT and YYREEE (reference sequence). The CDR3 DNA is TGTGCCAGCAGCTTGGGACAGGGTAATAATTCACCCCTCCACTTT. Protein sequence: CASSLGQGNNSPLHF.

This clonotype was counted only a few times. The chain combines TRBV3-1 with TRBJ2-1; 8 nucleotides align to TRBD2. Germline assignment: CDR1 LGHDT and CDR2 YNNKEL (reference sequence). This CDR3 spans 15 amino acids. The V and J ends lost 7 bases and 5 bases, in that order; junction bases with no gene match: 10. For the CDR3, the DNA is TGTGCCAGCATTGAGTCTAGCGGGCTAAACAATGAGCAGTTCTTC. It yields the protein CASIESSGLNNEQFF.

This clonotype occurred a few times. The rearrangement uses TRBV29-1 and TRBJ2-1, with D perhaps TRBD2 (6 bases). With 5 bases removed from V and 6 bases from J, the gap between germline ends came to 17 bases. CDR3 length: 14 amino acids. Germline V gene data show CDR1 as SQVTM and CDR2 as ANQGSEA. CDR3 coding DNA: TGCAGCGTTTTCCCCCCGGGACTTATCAATGAGCAGTTCTTC. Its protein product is CSVFPPGLINEQFF.

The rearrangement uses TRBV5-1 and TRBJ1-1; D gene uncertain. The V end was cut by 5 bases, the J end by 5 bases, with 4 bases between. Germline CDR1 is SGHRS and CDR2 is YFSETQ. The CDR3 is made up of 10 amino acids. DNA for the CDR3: TGCGCCAGCAGTCTAACTGAAGCTTTCTTT. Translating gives CASSLTEAFF.

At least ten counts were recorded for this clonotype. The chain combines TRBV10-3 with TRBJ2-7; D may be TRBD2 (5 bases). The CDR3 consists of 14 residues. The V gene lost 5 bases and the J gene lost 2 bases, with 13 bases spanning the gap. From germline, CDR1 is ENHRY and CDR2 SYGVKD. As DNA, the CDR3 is TGTGCCATCAGTCGGGATCCCAAGACCTACGAGCAGTACTTC. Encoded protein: CAISRDPKTYEQYF.

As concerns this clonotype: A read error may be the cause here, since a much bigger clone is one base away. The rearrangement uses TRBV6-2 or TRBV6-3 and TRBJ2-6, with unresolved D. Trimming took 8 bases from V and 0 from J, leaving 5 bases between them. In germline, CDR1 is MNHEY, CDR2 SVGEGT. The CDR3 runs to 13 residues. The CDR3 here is CASGFSGANVLTF. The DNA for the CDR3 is TGTGCCAGCGGTTTCTCTGGGGCCAACGTCCTGACTTTC.

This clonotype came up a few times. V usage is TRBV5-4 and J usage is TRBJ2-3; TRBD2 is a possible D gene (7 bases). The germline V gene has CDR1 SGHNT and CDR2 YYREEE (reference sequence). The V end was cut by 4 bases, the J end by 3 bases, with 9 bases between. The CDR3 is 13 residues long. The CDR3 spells CASSGRGTDTQYF. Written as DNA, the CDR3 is TGTGCCAGCAGCGGGAGGGGGACAGATACGCAGTATTTT.

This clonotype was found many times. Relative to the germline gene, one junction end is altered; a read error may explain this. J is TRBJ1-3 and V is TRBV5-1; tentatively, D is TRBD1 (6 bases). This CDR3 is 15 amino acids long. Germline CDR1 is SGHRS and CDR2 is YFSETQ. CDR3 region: CASSLSGTSENTIYF. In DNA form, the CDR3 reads TGCGCCAGCAGCTTATCTGGGACATCTGAAAACACCATATATTTT. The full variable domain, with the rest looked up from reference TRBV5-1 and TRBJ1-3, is KAGVTQTPRYLIKTRGQQVTLSCSPISGHRSVSWYQQTPGQGLQFLFEYFSETQRNKGNFPGRFSGRQFSNSRSEMNVSTLELGDSALYLCASSLSGTSENTIYFGEGSWLTVV.

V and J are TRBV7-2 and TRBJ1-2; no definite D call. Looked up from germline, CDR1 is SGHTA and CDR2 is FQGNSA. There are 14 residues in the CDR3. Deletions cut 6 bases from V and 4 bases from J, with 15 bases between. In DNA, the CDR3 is TGTGCCAGCAGTTCCACCCCCCCCACCTATGGCTACACCTTC. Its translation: CASSSTPPTYGYTF.

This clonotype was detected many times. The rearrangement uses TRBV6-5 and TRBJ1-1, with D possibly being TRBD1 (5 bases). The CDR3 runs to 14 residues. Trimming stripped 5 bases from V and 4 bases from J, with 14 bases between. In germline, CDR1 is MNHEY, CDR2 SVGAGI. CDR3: CASSKVGAATEAFF. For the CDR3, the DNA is TGTGCCAGCAGTAAGGTAGGGGCAGCCACTGAAGCTTTCTTT.

The CDR3: CASSSQSSDYNEQFF. CDR3 sequence (DNA): TGTGCCAGCAGTTCCCAGAGTTCGGACTACAATGAGCAGTTCTTC. V gene TRBV28 combines with J gene TRBJ2-1; D is undetermined. CDR1 and CDR2 from the germline V gene are MDHEN and SYDVKM. The CDR3 sequence is 15 residues long. V dropped 4 bases and J dropped 3 bases, with 13 bases sitting between them. Looking up the rest from reference TRBV28 and TRBJ2-1 gives the full variable domain: DVKVTQSSRYLVKRTGEKVFLECVQDMDHENMFWYRQDPGLGLRLIYFSYDVKMKEKGDIPEGYSVSREKKERFSLILESASTNQTSMYLCASSSQSSDYNEQFFGPGTRLTVL.

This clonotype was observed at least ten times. The CDR3 is CSARGAEAQETQYF. CDR3 coding DNA: TGCAGTGCTAGAGGGGCTGAGGCCCAAGAGACCCAGTACTTC. V and J are TRBV20-1 and TRBJ2-5; D is unresolved. The CDR3 extends over 14 amino acids. Trimming pared 1 base from V and 1 base from J, leaving 10 bases between. Looked up from germline, CDR1 is DFQATT and CDR2 is SNEGSKA (reference sequence).

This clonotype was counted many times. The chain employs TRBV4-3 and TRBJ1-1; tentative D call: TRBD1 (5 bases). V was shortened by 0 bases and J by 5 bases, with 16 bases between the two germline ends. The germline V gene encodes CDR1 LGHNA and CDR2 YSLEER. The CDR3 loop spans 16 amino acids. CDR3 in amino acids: CASSQDPGDGGTEAFF. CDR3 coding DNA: TGCGCCAGCAGCCAAGATCCTGGGGACGGAGGGACTGAAGCTTTCTTT.

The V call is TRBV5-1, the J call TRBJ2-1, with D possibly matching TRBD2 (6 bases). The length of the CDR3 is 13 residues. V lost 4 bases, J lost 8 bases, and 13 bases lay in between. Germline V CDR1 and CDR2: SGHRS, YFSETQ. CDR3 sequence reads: CASSIRLGDEQFF. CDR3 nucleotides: TGCGCCAGCAGCATAAGACTAGGCGATGAGCAGTTCTTC.

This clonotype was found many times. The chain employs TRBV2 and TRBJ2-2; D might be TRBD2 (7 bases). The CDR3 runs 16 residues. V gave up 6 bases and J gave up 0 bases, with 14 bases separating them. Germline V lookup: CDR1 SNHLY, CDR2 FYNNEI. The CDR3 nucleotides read TGTGCCAGCAGAAGGGGGGGAAAAACGAACACCGGGGAGCTGTTTTTT. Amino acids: CASRRGGKTNTGELFF.

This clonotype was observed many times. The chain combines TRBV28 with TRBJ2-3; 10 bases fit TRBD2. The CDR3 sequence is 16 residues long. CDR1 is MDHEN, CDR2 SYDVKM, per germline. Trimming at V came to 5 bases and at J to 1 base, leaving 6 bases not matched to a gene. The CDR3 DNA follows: TGTGCCAGCAGTCCCCAGCTAGCGGGAGGCACAGATACGCAGTATTTT. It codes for CASSPQLAGGTDTQYF.